The T cell receptor (beta chain) under discussion was sequenced for a study of Graves' ophthalmopathy and Graves' hyperthyroidism. Overall study: Upon initial diagnosis and before any treatment, peripheral blood was collected.

Amplification of TCR beta CDR3 regions used RNA transcripts. The first round was an RT-PCR with HTBI primers, and the second round was a multiplex PCR. TCRdb re-called the multiplex PCR reads through MiXCR, storing one row per CDR3 protein. In the table there are about 620,000 distinct CDR3 sequences, 22% of which are singletons. This clonotype was sampled from a young woman with stable Graves' hyperthyroidism. Some clones in this sample may be carry-over from other donors' samples. Sequenced sample: peripheral blood.

CDR3 sequence reads: CASNSDRGPYEQYF. CDR3 nucleotides: TGTGCCAGCAACTCGGACAGGGGACCCTACGAGCAGTACTTC. This rearrangement joins TRBV6-2 or TRBV6-3 to TRBJ2-7, with 9 bases lining up with TRBD1. Germline V lookup: CDR1 MNHEY, CDR2 SVGEGT. V was clipped by 7 bases and J by 2 bases; unmatched bases: 6. The CDR3 length is 14 residues.